The present TCR beta chain was sequenced within a study of blood T cells in healthy people across ages. Study-wide findings and caveats: Using unsorted PBMCs precluded a conclusive naive versus antigen-experienced comparison.

Primed by a sample-barcoded 5' primer and a J-beta primer mix, a second PCR proceeded for 7 to 11 cycles. TCRdb itself ran the 5' RACE reads through MiXCR, one entry per CDR3 protein. The sample yields some 850,000 distinct CDR3 sequences, roughly 24% seen once. No fewer than 5.5 micrograms of total RNA were isolated from every sample. The CDR3 spans 15 residues. The germline gives CDR1 DFQATT, CDR2 SNEGSKA (reference sequence). Trimming cost V 3 bases and J 0 bases, with 9 bases left between them. As concerns this clonotype: Its antigen is currently unknown.

These sequences were also reported in another study, on T cells of mothers and their children. That investigation notes: Per mother, over 9 million TCR beta CDR3 reads were obtained; per child, approximately 3.3 million.

The sequenced sample consisted of blood. The chain carries TRBV20-1 and TRBJ1-6, with D possibly being TRBD1 (5 bases). The origin of this receptor is a boy under 18 in good health. Here the CDR3 DNA reads TGCAGTGCTAGGGGGGTAGGCTCCTATAATTCACCCCTCCACTTT. Protein: CSARGVGSYNSPLHF.